This T cell receptor (beta chain) originates from a study of beta chain features in type 1 diabetes. Since all of the isolated RNA was reverse transcribed, expressed TCRB transcripts were what got sequenced. Data came from immunoSEQ multiplex PCR; TCRdb stores just in-frame clones and leaves some out. The table lists hundreds of thousands of clones, about an eighth of them singletons. This clone was observed a few times. What it binds is unknown. Study-wide results and limits: All four CD4+ subsets of Type 1 diabetes patients contained TCRB CDR3s that were moderately but significantly shorter.

Sequences were obtained from naive CD4+ T cells from blood. This sequence originates from a man between 18 and 35 years old with type 1 diabetes.

The CDR3 loop reads CASSPVTGGNEQFF. In nucleotides, the CDR3 is TGTGCCAGCAGCCCTGTTACGGGGGGGAATGAGCAGTTCTTC. The chain carries TRBV11-2 and TRBJ2-1, with 8 nucleotides matching TRBD2. The CDR3 sequence is 14 residues long. The V and J ends lost 5 bases and 7 bases, in that order; junction bases with no gene match: 7. CDR1 and CDR2 from the germline V gene are SGHAT and FQNNGV.